This TCR beta chain was identified in a study of OX40 agonist ivuxolimab in advanced cancers. Notes on this clone: Its antigen is undetermined.

Points from the study as a whole: Among expanded peripheral T cells, antigen specificity went undetermined. Low normalized T-cell clonal expansion also characterized some of the nonresponders.

Drawing of blood for sampling happened at baseline, at cycle 4 day 1, and at cycle 7 day 1. Germline-derived CDR1 and CDR2 are LNHDA and SQIVND (reference sequence). This CDR3 has 12 residues. V lost 3 bases to trimming and J lost 3 bases, with 5 bases between them. Only in-frame clones appear in the TCRdb table, and some are missing; sequencing was by immunoSEQ multiplex PCR. Of roughly 19,000 clones detected, approximately 87% appear once; the ten largest clones hold 50% to 65%. Source: CD4+ or CD8+ T cells sorted from blood, taken in a trial of the OX40 agonist ivuxolimab. The chain has TRBV19 and TRBJ2-5; D is undetermined. This TCR derives from an adult with an advanced solid tumor such as melanoma, head and neck, liver or kidney cancer. As DNA, the CDR3 is TGTGCCAGTAGTATGGTCAAAGAGACCCAGTACTTC. Its translation is CASSMVKETQYF.